The clone carrying this T cell receptor (beta chain) came up once. TCRdb's copy holds only in-frame clones and misses some; the assay was immunoSEQ multiplex PCR. The table records fewer than 2.5 million clones, over 85% of them present only once. The sample belongs to a study of shared clonotypes between healthy human individuals. Across the whole study: For every donor, three CD4 naive, three CD4 memory, two CD8 naive and one CD8 memory plates were used.

Trimming removed 6 bases from V and 8 bases from J, with 26 bases in between. The CDR3 runs 16 residues. Germline V lookup: CDR1 SQVTM, CDR2 ANQGSEA. Adult Caucasians living in Nashville, Tennessee made up all of the donors. The sequence derives from a man younger than 35 in good health. Some clones in this sample may be carry-over from other donors' samples. Sequencing was done on a sample of naive CD4+ T cells from PBMCs. As for subset: CD45RA+ positively selected. The V call is TRBV29-1, the J call TRBJ2-1; D assignment may be TRBD1 or TRBD2 (5 bases each). The CDR3 loop reads CSVRTAIRGTPYEQFF. CDR3 DNA: TGCAGCGTCCGTACAGCCATCCGAGGGACCCCCTATGAGCAGTTCTTC.